These 16 T cell receptor beta chains were all obtained from the same sample, sequenced in a study of control samples from healthy donors and cancer patients. Clones were sequenced by immunoSEQ multiplex PCR, and TCRdb holds only the in-frame ones, with some missing. The sample yields approximately 220,000 clones, about 95% seen once. Sequencing input: blood. The source is a man aged 50 or older in good health.

This rearrangement joins TRBV27 to TRBJ2-1; D is perhaps TRBD2 (5 bases). Germline-derived CDR1 and CDR2 are MNHEY and SMNVEV (reference sequence). V was clipped by 3 bases and J by 10 bases, with 10 bases between them. The CDR3 consists of 12 residues. The chain's CDR3 is CASSFFAGEQFF. The CDR3 region has the DNA TGTGCCAGCAGTTTCTTCGCGGGCGAGCAGTTCTTC.

The V and J genes are TRBV5-1 and TRBJ2-2; possibly TRBD1 for D (6 bases). V lost 7 bases and J 1 base, leaving 8 bases between the germline ends. This CDR3 contains 13 residues. Germline V lookup: CDR1 SGHRS, CDR2 YFSETQ. CDR3 in amino acids: CASQTGNTGELFF. CDR3 coding DNA: TGCGCCAGCCAGACAGGGAACACCGGGGAGCTGTTTTTT.

CDR3 DNA: TGTGCCAGCAGCTTTGGGTTCGGCGACGAGCAGTACTTC. This encodes CASSFGFGDEQYF. The chain combines TRBV11-3 with TRBJ2-7; D ambiguous. The CDR3 sequence is 13 residues long. Trimming removed 3 bases at V and 5 bases at J, with 11 bases between. Germline loops: CDR1 SGHNT, CDR2 YENEEA.

This chain uses TRBV27 with TRBJ2-3; D not certain. CDR3 length equals 14 residues. Germline lookup yields CDR1 MNHEY and CDR2 SMNVEV (reference sequence). V was clipped by 7 bases and J by 2 bases, with 13 bases between them. CDR3 nucleotide sequence: TGTGCCAGCACCGCATTAGACCCCACAGATACGCAGTATTTT. This codes for CASTALDPTDTQYF.

The chain employs TRBV4-2 and TRBJ2-1; 7 nucleotides line up with TRBD1. With 4 bases clipped from V and 5 bases from J, the junction kept 8 bases outside the gene matches. CDR3 length equals 15 residues. Germline V CDR1 and CDR2: LGHNA, YNFKEQ. CDR3 nucleotides: TGTGCCAGCAGCCGGACCCTCGGGACAGACAATGAGCAGTTCTTC. It translates to CASSRTLGTDNEQFF.

The chain couples TRBV6-5 to TRBJ1-3, with no clear D. The germline V gene encodes CDR1 MNHEY and CDR2 SVGAGI. Trimming stripped 6 bases from V and 9 bases from J, with 9 bases between. The CDR3 extends over 11 amino acids. CDR3 coding DNA: TGTGCCAGCAGGGTAACGTTCACCATATATTTT. Protein sequence: CASRVTFTIYF.

The V and J genes are TRBV28 and TRBJ1-5; 9 bases align to TRBD1. Germline CDR1 is MDHEN and CDR2 is SYDVKM. J gave up 5 bases and V 4 bases, and 9 bases lay outside the gene matches. The CDR3 extends over 16 amino acids. DNA for the CDR3: TGTGCCAGCAGTTCCACCCAGGGACAGGGCTATCAGCCCCAGCATTTT. This encodes CASSSTQGQGYQPQHF.

This chain uses TRBV15 with TRBJ2-7; D tentatively reads TRBD1 or TRBD2 (5 bases each). The V gene's germline CDR1 is LNHNV and CDR2 YYDKDF (reference sequence). The CDR3 runs 17 residues. The ends were cut back, 5 bases at V and 0 bases at J, with 20 bases in the middle. CDR3 DNA: TGTGCCACCAGCGATGGGGGAACCGGGACGTTCTCCTACGAGCAGTACTTC. It is translated as CATSDGGTGTFSYEQYF.

This CDR3 reads CASSLYQSGGEAFF. DNA of the CDR3: TGTGCCAGCAGCTTATACCAGTCCGGGGGAGAAGCTTTCTTT. This chain connects TRBV7-6 to TRBJ1-1; tentative D call: TRBD1 (5 bases). The CDR3 runs to 14 residues. Germline V gene lookup returns CDR1 SGHVS and CDR2 FNYEAQ. V gave up 2 bases and J gave up 8 bases, with 15 bases separating them.

The chain uses TRBV27 and TRBJ1-6; 7 bases are shared with TRBD1. CDR1 is MNHEY and CDR2 is SMNVEV in the germline V gene (reference sequence). The CDR3 runs 16 residues. V gave up 5 bases and J gave up 3 bases; unmatched junction bases: 7. DNA for the CDR3: TGTGCCAGCAGTCGACAGGGCACCAACTATAATTCACCCCTCCACTTT. It specifies CASSRQGTNYNSPLHF.

This sequence joins TRBV12-5 and TRBJ2-2; D possibly uses TRBD1 or TRBD2 (5 bases each). This CDR3 is built from 14 residues. The V end lost 6 bases, the J end lost 5 bases, and 13 bases lay between the germline ends. The germline V gene has CDR1 LGHNT and CDR2 FRNRAP. CDR3 residues: CASGPGTGTGELFF. In nucleotides, the CDR3 is TGTGCTAGTGGCCCGGGGACGGGGACCGGGGAGCTGTTTTTT.

This clone occurred once. The genes are TRBV28 and TRBJ2-6, with D unresolved. Deletions cut 5 bases from V and 1 base from J, with 12 bases between. There are 16 residues in the CDR3. CDR1 is MDHEN, CDR2 SYDVKM, per germline. The CDR3 protein is CASSPSTASGANVLTF. For the CDR3, the DNA is TGTGCCAGCAGTCCCTCTACAGCGTCTGGGGCCAACGTCCTGACTTTC. The variable domain in full, with the rest retrieved from reference TRBV28 and TRBJ2-6, is DVKVTQSSRYLVKRTGEKVFLECVQDMDHENMFWYRQDPGLGLRLIYFSYDVKMKEKGDIPEGYSVSREKKERFSLILESASTNQTSMYLCASSPSTASGANVLTFGAGSRLTVL.

The gene calls are TRBV6-5 and TRBJ2-7, with D unresolved. Deletions cut 4 bases from V and 4 bases from J, with 11 bases between. From germline, CDR1 is MNHEY and CDR2 SVGAGI. The CDR3 covers 13 residues. The CDR3 region has the DNA TGTGCCAGCAGTTCCTCGACAAGATACGAGCAGTACGTC. Translated: CASSSSTRYEQYV.

This chain joins TRBV19 and TRBJ2-5; D ambiguous. The germline V gene has CDR1 LNHDA and CDR2 SQIVND (reference sequence). Between the trimmed V and J ends, which lost 1 base and 0 bases, there was a span of 6 bases. The CDR3 contains 14 residues. Here the CDR3 reads CASSIGEYQETQYF. The CDR3 DNA is TGTGCCAGTAGTATAGGAGAATACCAAGAGACCCAGTACTTC.

V is TRBV3-1 (or the pseudogene TRBV3-2) and J is TRBJ1-5, with D perhaps matching TRBD1 (5 bases). From germline, CDR1 is LGHDT and CDR2 YNNKEL (reference sequence). The ends were cut back, 3 bases at V and 5 bases at J, with 11 bases in the middle. This CDR3 contains 14 residues. The DNA for the CDR3 is TGTGCCAGCAGCCATGGGAGGGGCGATCAGCCCCAGCATTTT. Protein: CASSHGRGDQPQHF.

V usage is TRBV28 and J usage is TRBJ2-2; D is possibly TRBD1 or TRBD2 (5 bases each). Trimming took off 3 bases at V and 4 bases at J, with 12 bases between the two ends. The length of the CDR3 is 15 residues. Germline V CDR1 and CDR2: MDHEN, SYDVKM. The CDR3 here is CASSFYGAGTGELFF. The CDR3 nucleotides are TGTGCCAGCAGTTTCTACGGGGCGGGCACCGGGGAGCTGTTTTTT.